This T cell receptor (beta chain) was captured in a study of human T cells and chemical hapten exposure. It was unfractionated whole blood from which total RNA was extracted. General observations from the study: Sensitization with DPC brought no change to TCRs above 1 in 1000 in frequency.

How the authors handled the data: Samples ranged from roughly 20,000 to 700,000 TCRs, with a median of about 96,000. TCRdb independently ran MiXCR on the 5' RACE reads; one entry per CDR3 protein. It is TCRdb's table, rather than the study itself, that gives the V and J calls and clone size. The sample includes 130,000 or so distinct CDR3 sequences, 4.1% seen only once; the top ten take more than 1.2%. The V and J ends lost 5 bases and 4 bases, in that order; junction bases with no gene match: 10. The CDR3 is made up of 16 amino acids. Germline V gene lookup returns CDR1 PRHDT and CDR2 FYEKMQ (reference sequence). In this sample, this clonotype turned up many times. Antigen unknown.

V gene TRBV13 combines with J gene TRBJ2-7, with 11 positions matching TRBD2. The TCR sequence derives from a female donor in good health. DNA for the CDR3: TGTGCCAGCAGCCTAGCGGGGGGCCTCGGTAGTTACGAGCAGTACTTC. Amino acids: CASSLAGGLGSYEQYF.